This passage covers 5 T cell receptor beta chains from one sample sequenced in a study of T cells in tumors after PD-1 blockade (dated by TCRdb to about 2019). Libraries were constructed by the immunoSEQ multiplex PCR assay. TCRdb's version of the immuneACCESS table is confined to in-frame rearrangements and falls short of the full clone set. An unresolved V gene accounts for under half of the shortfall where checked; the remainder is of unknown origin. The sample table shows about 59,000 clones, and over 75% are seen once. Under 15% of the sample belongs to the ten largest clones. Taken with the paper, the label for time point translates to: before anti-PD-1 therapy. The sequencing here drew on PBMCs, taken before anti-PD-1 treatment. All receptors come from a human donor with basal cell carcinoma.

The chain couples TRBV29-1 to TRBJ2-1, with 7 bases fitting TRBD1. Germline values: CDR1 SQVTM, CDR2 ANQGSEA. The V gene end was trimmed by 3 bases and the J gene end by 6 bases; junction bases not matched to a gene: 11. The CDR3 covers 15 residues. CDR3 nucleotides: TGCAGCGTTGAGCCCGGGACAGCCTATGGCAATGAGCAGTTCTTC. This encodes CSVEPGTAYGNEQFF.

This clone was seen a handful of times. The chain uses TRBV5-6 and TRBJ2-7; tentative D call: TRBD2 (6 bases). The CDR3 extends over 13 amino acids. Trimming took off 4 bases at V and 4 bases at J, with 12 bases between the two ends. From germline, CDR1 is SGHDT and CDR2 YYEEEE. The CDR3: CASSRLGRYEQYF. In DNA form, the CDR3 reads TGTGCCAGCAGCCGACTAGGGAGATACGAGCAGTACTTC.

The chain joins TRBV27 to TRBJ1-2; D perhaps matches TRBD1 (5 bases). The CDR3 totals 14 residues. Trimming cost V 4 bases and J 0 bases, with 9 bases left between them. CDR1 is MNHEY, CDR2 SMNVEV, per germline (reference sequence). The CDR3 reads CASSSGGANYGYTF. CDR3 nucleotides: TGTGCCAGCAGTTCCGGGGGAGCTAACTATGGCTACACCTTC.

The gene calls are TRBV7-3 and TRBJ1-1, with D tentatively TRBD1 (5 bases). From germline, CDR1 is SGHTA and CDR2 FQGTGA. This CDR3 comprises 16 residues. Trimming pared 1 base from V and 2 bases from J, leaving 14 bases between. The CDR3 bases are TGTGCCAGCAGCTTAAGCGGCGCAGGGTTCAACACTGAAGCTTTCTTT. This encodes CASSLSGAGFNTEAFF. Using reference TRBV7-3 and TRBJ1-1 for the parts outside the CDR3, the full variable domain is GAGVSQTPSNKVTEKGKYVELRCDPISGHTALYWYRQSLGQGPEFLIYFQGTGAADDSGLPNDRFFAVRPEGSVSTLKIQRTERGDSAVYLCASSLSGAGFNTEAFFGQGTRLTVV.

The chain uses TRBV5-1 and TRBJ2-1; 7 bases are shared with TRBD1. The germline V gene has CDR1 SGHRS and CDR2 YFSETQ. The CDR3 loop spans 15 amino acids. After removal of 1 base from V and 5 bases from J, the junction contained 6 bases not matched to a gene. Written as DNA, the CDR3 is TGCGCCAGCAGCTTGAGACAGGGTAACCACAATGAGCAGTTCTTC. Encoded protein: CASSLRQGNHNEQFF.